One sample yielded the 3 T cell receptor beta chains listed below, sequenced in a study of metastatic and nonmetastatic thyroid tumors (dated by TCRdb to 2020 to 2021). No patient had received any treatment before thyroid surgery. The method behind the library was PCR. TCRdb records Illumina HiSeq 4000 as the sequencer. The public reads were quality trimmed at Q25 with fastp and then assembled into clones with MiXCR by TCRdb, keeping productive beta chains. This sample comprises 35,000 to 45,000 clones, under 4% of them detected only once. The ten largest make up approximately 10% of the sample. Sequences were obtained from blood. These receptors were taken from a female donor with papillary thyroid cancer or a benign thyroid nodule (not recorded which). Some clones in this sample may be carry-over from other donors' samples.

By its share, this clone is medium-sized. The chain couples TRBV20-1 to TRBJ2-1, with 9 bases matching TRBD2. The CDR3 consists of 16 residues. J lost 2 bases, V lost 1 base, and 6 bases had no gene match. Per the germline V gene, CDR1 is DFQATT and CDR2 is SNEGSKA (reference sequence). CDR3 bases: TGCAGTGCTAGAGGGGGGCTAGCGGGACCCTACAATGAGCAGTTCTTC. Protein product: CSARGGLAGPYNEQFF.

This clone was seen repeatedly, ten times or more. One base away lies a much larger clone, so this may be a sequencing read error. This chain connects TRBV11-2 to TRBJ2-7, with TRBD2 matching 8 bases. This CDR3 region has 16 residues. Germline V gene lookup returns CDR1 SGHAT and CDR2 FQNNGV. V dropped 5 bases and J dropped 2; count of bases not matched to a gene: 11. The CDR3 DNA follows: TGTGCCAGCAGCCCCTCCGGGGGGGGGGTCGCCTACGAGCAGTACTTC. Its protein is CASSPSGGGVAYEQYF.

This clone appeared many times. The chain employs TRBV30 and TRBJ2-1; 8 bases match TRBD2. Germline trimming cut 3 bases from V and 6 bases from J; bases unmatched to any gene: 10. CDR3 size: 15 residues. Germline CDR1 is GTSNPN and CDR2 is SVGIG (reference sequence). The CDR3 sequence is CAWSAIGTRINEQFF. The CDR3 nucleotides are TGTGCCTGGAGCGCCATCGGGACTAGAATCAATGAGCAGTTCTTC.